A single T cell receptor beta chain is shown here with its context. Its antigen is still unknown. This sample stems from a study of T-cell reconstitution after alpha-beta-depleted transplantation in children. V dropped 4 bases and J dropped 6 bases, with 8 bases sitting between them. The CDR3 loop spans 11 amino acids. Germline-derived CDR1 and CDR2 are SGHRS and YFSETQ. Study results and limitations: One year after transplant, T-cell counts and diversity came mostly from newly produced T cells. At around two months after transplant, the alpha-beta T cells were reportedly derived from several hundred expanded clones that came from non-depleted graft cells. Some patients' high day-60 TCRbeta diversity was traced to surviving recipient T cells and thymic progenitors.

This sample's TCRbeta library carried unique molecular identifier barcodes. TCRdb reprocessed the PCR reads with MiXCR, giving one entry per CDR3 protein. The repertoire holds about 980,000 distinct CDR3 sequences, with around 30% as singletons. The sequencing used PBMCs, mostly from graft donor cells, collected 360 days after TCRalphabeta/CD19-depleted stem cell transplant. The origin of this receptor is a boy younger than two who had a stem cell transplant for SCID, so the T cells may come from the graft donor. The chain uses TRBV5-1 and TRBJ2-7, with TRBD2 as a possible D gene (6 bases). The chain's CDR3 is CASSDGSEQYF. For the CDR3, the DNA is TGCGCCAGCAGCGACGGGAGCGAGCAGTACTTC.